The next 16 T cell receptor beta chains were all read from a single sample in a study of T cell repertoires in cytomegalovirus infection. One entry per CDR3 protein results from TCRdb running MiXCR on the reads. The data hold around 530,000 distinct CDR3 sequences, with about a quarter observed a single time. The sample taken for sequencing was PBMCs. The receptors originated from a human donor in good health (CMV status not recorded). Some clones in this sample may be carry-over from other donors' samples.

V and J are TRBV19 and TRBJ1-2, with 10 bases matching TRBD1. Per the germline V gene, CDR1 is LNHDA and CDR2 is SQIVND (reference sequence). The length of the CDR3 is 15 residues. V dropped 9 bases and J dropped 6; count of bases not matched to a gene: 13. The DNA for the CDR3 is TGTGCCAGCGAACCGGGACAGGGGTTCAACGATGGCTACACCTTC. This sequence encodes CASEPGQGFNDGYTF.

This clonotype was seen more than once but under ten times. V is TRBV7-8 and J is TRBJ1-2; D possibly corresponds to TRBD1 (5 bases). The CDR3 is 13 amino acids. Germline loops: CDR1 SGHVS, CDR2 FQNEAQ. Trimming took 1 base from V and 7 from J, leaving 10 bases between them. In nucleotides, the CDR3 is TGTGCCAGCAGCTTAGTCAGGGCCGGTGGCTACACCTTC. Protein product: CASSLVRAGGYTF.

This clonotype was seen a handful of times. This sequence joins TRBV9 and TRBJ2-1; a weak D match, TRBD2 (5 bases). V gave up 0 bases and J gave up 8 bases, with 12 bases separating them. Germline CDR1 and CDR2: SGDLS and YYNGEE. This CDR3 contains 14 residues. The CDR3 is CASSVAPGDHEQFF. CDR3 nucleotide sequence: TGTGCCAGCAGCGTAGCTCCCGGGGATCATGAGCAGTTCTTC.

The chain links TRBV7-2 to TRBJ1-2, with 10 bases aligning to TRBD1. This CDR3 contains 16 residues. V gave up 5 bases and J gave up 0 bases; unmatched junction bases: 6. Germline V gene data show CDR1 as SGHTA and CDR2 as FQGNSA. The CDR3 DNA reads TGTGCCAGCAGCCCGGACAGGGGGGCATCTAACTATGGCTACACCTTC. It encodes CASSPDRGASNYGYTF.

Many counts were recorded for this clonotype. CDR3: CASSPGGHDEQFF. The CDR3 DNA reads as TGTGCCAGCAGTCCCGGGGGTCACGATGAGCAGTTCTTC. This chain connects TRBV7-6 to TRBJ2-1; the D gene is possibly TRBD2 (6 bases). This CDR3 is built from 13 residues. Looked up from germline, CDR1 is SGHVS and CDR2 is FNYEAQ. V dropped 6 bases and J dropped 8 bases, with 14 bases sitting between them.

The chain uses TRBV6-2 or TRBV6-3 and TRBJ1-4; possible D gene TRBD1, 5 bases. V was shortened by 0 bases and J by 7 bases, with 21 bases between the two germline ends. Germline CDR1 reads MNHEY; CDR2 reads SVGEGT. The CDR3 covers 18 residues. The CDR3 nucleotides are TGTGCCAGCAGTTACTCGACGGAACCTGGGACGAATCCTGAAAAACTGTTTTTT. It yields the protein CASSYSTEPGTNPEKLFF.

The genes are TRBV12-3 or TRBV12-4 and TRBJ1-5; 8 bases map to TRBD1. The CDR3 has 15 residues. V was pared by 4 bases and J by 2 bases, with 4 bases of the junction left unmatched. DNA of the CDR3: TGTGCCAGCAGTTCCAGGGGGCAGGGCAATCAGCCCCAGCATTTT. Its protein product is CASSSRGQGNQPQHF.

The gene calls are TRBV27 and TRBJ2-1; TRBD2 is a possible D gene (5 bases). The ends were cut back, 6 bases at V and 4 bases at J, with 16 bases in the middle. The CDR3 extends over 15 amino acids. Germline CDR1 MNHEY, CDR2 SMNVEV (reference sequence). The CDR3 is CASRPTPGGYNEQFF. CDR3 sequence (DNA): TGTGCCAGCAGACCTACCCCGGGCGGGTACAATGAGCAGTTCTTC.

The rearrangement links TRBV7-2 to TRBJ1-1, with D unclear. Germline CDR1 SGHTA, CDR2 FQGNSA. V lost 3 bases and J lost 4, with 12 bases in between. This CDR3 region has 14 residues. CDR3 region: CASSFPSEGTEAFF. The DNA for the CDR3 is TGTGCCAGCAGCTTCCCCAGTGAGGGCACTGAAGCTTTCTTT.

This chain links TRBV7-6 with TRBJ2-1, with D unresolved. Germline CDR1 SGHVS, CDR2 FNYEAQ. Trimming cost V 5 bases and J 4 bases, with 9 bases left between them. This CDR3 contains 13 residues. CDR3 nucleotide sequence: TGTGCCAGCAGCCCAGTGAGGTACAATGAGCAGTTCTTC. It is translated as CASSPVRYNEQFF.

The gene calls are TRBV2 and TRBJ2-4; a possible D gene is TRBD2 (5 bases). V lost 4 bases and J 1 base, leaving 14 bases between the germline ends. Per germline, CDR1 SNHLY and CDR2 FYNNEI. This CDR3 region has 16 residues. Here the CDR3 reads CASSVRLALAKNIQYF. The CDR3 nucleotides are TGTGCCAGCAGTGTGAGGCTAGCATTGGCCAAAAACATTCAGTACTTC.

The chain employs TRBV4-1 and TRBJ1-5; D may be TRBD1 (6 bases). The CDR3 runs 16 residues. Germline lookup yields CDR1 MGHRA and CDR2 YSYEKL. With 0 bases removed from V and 3 bases from J, the gap between germline ends came to 12 bases. The CDR3 loop is CASSQDPGHFNQPQHF. The DNA of the CDR3 is TGCGCCAGCAGCCAAGATCCGGGACACTTCAATCAGCCCCAGCATTTT.

This chain joins TRBV11-3 and TRBJ2-1; no clear D. V lost 5 bases to trimming and J lost 0 bases, with 8 bases between them. Looked up from germline, CDR1 is SGHNT and CDR2 is YENEEA. The CDR3 spans 14 residues. The CDR3 region has the DNA TGTGCCAGCAGCCCGGCCCCCTCCTACAATGAGCAGTTCTTC. Amino acids: CASSPAPSYNEQFF.

CDR3 DNA sequence: TGTGCCAGCAGACCCCAGACAGGCGGTCAGCCCCAGCATTTT. This sequence encodes CASRPQTGGQPQHF. The chain is built from TRBV28 and TRBJ1-5, with D perhaps TRBD1 (6 bases). The CDR3 contains 14 residues. Germline-derived CDR1 and CDR2 are MDHEN and SYDVKM. The V end was cut by 6 bases, the J end by 6 bases, with 15 bases between.

The chain recombines TRBV19 with TRBJ1-2; D is ambiguous. From germline, CDR1 is LNHDA and CDR2 SQIVND (reference sequence). V lost 4 bases, J lost 6 bases, and 24 bases lay in between. CDR3 size: 17 residues. CDR3 amino acids: CASSNIGVGSERNGYTF. CDR3 bases: TGTGCCAGTAGTAATATCGGTGTGGGCTCGGAAAGAAATGGCTACACCTTC.

V and J are TRBV27 and TRBJ2-1, with 8 bases lining up with TRBD2. With V trimmed by 6 bases and J by 3 bases, 10 bases remained unmatched. CDR1 and CDR2 from the germline V gene are MNHEY and SMNVEV (reference sequence). This CDR3 is built from 16 residues. CDR3 protein: CASSPSAGENYNEQFF. CDR3 nucleotide sequence: TGTGCCAGCAGCCCCTCAGCGGGGGAAAACTACAATGAGCAGTTCTTC.